The TCR beta chain described here comes from a study of T-cell memory formation after mild COVID-19. TCRdb called the 5' RACE reads again in MiXCR, with one record for every CDR3 protein. The sample includes around 320,000 distinct CDR3 sequences, around 30% of them seen just once. The V end was cut by 3 bases, the J end by 0 bases, with 8 bases between. The CDR3 has 14 amino acids. Germline V lookup: CDR1 SEHNR, CDR2 FQNEAQ (reference sequence). The material sequenced was PBMCs or a T cell subset sorted from them (not recorded which). V is TRBV7-9 and J is TRBJ1-1, with a tentative D call TRBD1 (5 bases). The source of this sequence is an adult woman who had mild COVID-19 (a few samples of this study predate the infection). Cell type and time point are not known. The CDR3 bases are TGTGCCAGCAGCTTGAAAGGGGTGAACACTGAAGCTTTCTTT. Protein: CASSLKGVNTEAFF.